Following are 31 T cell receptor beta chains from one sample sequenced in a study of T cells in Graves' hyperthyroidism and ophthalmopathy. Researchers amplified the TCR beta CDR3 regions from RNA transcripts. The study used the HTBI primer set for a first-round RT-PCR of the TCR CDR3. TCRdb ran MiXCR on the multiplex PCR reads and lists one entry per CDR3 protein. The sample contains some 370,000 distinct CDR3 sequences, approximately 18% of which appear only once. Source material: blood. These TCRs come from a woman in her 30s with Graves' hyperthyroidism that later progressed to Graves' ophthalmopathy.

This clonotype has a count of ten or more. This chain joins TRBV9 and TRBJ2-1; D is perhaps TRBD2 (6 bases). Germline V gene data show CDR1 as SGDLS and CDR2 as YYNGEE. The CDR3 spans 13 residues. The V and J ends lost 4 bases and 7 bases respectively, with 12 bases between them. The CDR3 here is CASSLREFNEQFF. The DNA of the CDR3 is TGTGCCAGCAGCCTACGGGAGTTTAATGAGCAGTTCTTC.

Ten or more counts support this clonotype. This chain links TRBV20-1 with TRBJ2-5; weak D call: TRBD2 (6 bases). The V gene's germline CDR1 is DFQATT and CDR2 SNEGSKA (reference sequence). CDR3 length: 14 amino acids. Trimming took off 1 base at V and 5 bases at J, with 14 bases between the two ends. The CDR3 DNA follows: TGCAGTGCTAGAGCCGGGAGCGACTGGGAGACCCAGTACTTC. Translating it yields CSARAGSDWETQYF.

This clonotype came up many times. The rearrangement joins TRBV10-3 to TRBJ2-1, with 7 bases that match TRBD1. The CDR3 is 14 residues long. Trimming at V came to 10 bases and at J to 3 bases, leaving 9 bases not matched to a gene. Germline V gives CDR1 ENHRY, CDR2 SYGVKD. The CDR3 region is CATEPGQRYNEQFF. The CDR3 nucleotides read TGTGCCACCGAGCCGGGACAGCGCTACAATGAGCAGTTCTTC.

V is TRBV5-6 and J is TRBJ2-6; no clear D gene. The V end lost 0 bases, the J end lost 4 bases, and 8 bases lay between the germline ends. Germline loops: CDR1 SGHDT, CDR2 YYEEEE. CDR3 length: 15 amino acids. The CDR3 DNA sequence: TGTGCCAGCAGCTTGGTGTTATCGGGGGCCAACGTCCTGACTTTC. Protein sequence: CASSLVLSGANVLTF.

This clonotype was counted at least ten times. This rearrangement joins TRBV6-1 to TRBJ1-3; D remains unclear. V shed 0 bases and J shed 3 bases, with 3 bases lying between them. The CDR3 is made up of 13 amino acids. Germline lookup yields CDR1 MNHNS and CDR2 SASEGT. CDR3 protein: CASSEAVGNTIYF. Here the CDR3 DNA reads TGTGCCAGCAGTGAAGCCGTTGGAAACACCATATATTTT.

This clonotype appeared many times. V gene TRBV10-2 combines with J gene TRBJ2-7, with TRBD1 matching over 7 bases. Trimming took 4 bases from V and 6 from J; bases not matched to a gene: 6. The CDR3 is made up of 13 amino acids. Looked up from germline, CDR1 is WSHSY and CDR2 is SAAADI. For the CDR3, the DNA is TGCGCCAGCAGTGGGAACAACAGGGGCGAGCAGTACTTC. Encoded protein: CASSGNNRGEQYF.

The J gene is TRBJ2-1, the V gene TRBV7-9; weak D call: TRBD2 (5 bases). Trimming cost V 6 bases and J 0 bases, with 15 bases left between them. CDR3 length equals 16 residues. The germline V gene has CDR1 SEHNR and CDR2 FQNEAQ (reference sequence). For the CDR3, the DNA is TGTGCCAGCAGTCCCCGCGGGTCGAGCTCCTACAATGAGCAGTTCTTC. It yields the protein CASSPRGSSSYNEQFF.

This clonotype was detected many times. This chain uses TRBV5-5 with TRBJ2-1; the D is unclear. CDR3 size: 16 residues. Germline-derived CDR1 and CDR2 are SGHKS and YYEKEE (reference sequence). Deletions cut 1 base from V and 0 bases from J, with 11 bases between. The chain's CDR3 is CASSLLGVSSYNEQFF. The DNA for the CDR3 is TGTGCCAGCAGCTTGCTTGGGGTGAGCTCCTACAATGAGCAGTTCTTC.

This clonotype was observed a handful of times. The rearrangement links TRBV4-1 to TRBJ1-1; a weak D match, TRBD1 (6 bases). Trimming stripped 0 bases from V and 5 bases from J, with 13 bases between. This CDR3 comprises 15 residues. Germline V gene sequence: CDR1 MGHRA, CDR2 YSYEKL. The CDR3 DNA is TGCGCCAGCAGCCAAGATGAGGGGGGTAGGACTGAAGCTTTCTTT. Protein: CASSQDEGGRTEAFF.

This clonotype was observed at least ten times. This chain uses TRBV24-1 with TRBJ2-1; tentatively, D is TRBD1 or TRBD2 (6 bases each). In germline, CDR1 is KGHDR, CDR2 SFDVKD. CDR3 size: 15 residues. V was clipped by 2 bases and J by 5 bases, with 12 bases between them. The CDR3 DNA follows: TGTGCCACCAGTGATTCAAGGGGGGCGCACAATGAGCAGTTCTTC. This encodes CATSDSRGAHNEQFF.

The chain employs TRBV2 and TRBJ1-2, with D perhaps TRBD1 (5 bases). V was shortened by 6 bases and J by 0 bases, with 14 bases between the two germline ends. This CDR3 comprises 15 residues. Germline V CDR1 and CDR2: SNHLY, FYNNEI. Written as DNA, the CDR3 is TGTGCCAGCAGCGTAGGGACGGCGGCTAACTATGGCTACACCTTC. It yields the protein CASSVGTAANYGYTF.

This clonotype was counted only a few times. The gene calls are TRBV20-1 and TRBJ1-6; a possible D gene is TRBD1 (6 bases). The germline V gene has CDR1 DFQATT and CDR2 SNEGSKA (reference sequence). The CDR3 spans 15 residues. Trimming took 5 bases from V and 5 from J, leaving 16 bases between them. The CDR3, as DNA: TGCAGTGCTCTGACACCGGGACATAATAATTCACCCCTCCACTTT. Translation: CSALTPGHNNSPLHF.

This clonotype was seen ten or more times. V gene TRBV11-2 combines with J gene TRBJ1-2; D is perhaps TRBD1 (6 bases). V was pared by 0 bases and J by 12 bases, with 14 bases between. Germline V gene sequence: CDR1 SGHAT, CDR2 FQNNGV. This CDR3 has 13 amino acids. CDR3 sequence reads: CASSLEQGGLHTF. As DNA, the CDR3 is TGTGCCAGCAGCTTAGAACAGGGAGGGCTGCACACCTTC.

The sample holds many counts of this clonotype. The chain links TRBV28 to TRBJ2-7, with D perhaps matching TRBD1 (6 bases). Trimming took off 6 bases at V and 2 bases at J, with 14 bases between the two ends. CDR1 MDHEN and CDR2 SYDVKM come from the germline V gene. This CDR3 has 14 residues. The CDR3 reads CASSHRDITYEQYF. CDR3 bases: TGTGCCAGCAGCCACCGGGACATCACCTACGAGCAGTACTTC.

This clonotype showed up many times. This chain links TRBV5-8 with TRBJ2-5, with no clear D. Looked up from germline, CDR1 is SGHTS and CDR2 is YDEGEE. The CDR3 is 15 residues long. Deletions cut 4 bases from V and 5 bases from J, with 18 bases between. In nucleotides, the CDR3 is TGTGCCAGCAGCCATGAGGTGGTTGTGAGGGAGACCCAGTACTTC. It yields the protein CASSHEVVVRETQYF.

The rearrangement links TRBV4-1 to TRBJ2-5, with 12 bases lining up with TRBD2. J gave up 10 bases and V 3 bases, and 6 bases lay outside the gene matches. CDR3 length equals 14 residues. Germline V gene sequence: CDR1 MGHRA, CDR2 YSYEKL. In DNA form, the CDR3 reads TGCGCCAGCAGCCAGTTCGGACTAGCGGGAATCCAGTACTTC. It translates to CASSQFGLAGIQYF.

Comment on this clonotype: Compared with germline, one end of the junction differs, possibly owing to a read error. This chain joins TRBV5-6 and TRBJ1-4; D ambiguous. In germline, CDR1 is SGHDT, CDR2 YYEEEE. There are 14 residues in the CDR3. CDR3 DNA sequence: TGTGCCAGCAGCTCCGGCACAACTAAAGAAAAACTGTTTTTT. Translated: CASSSGTTKEKLFF. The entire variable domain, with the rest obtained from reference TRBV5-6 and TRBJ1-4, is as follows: DAGVTQSPTHLIKTRGQQVTLRCSPKSGHDTVSWYQQALGQGPQFIFQYYEEEERQRGNFPDRFSGHQFPNYSSELNVNALLLGDSALYLCASSSGTTKEKLFFGSGTQLSVL.

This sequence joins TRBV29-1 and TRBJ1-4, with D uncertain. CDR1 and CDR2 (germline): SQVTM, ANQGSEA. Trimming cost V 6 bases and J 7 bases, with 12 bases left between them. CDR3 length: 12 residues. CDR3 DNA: TGCAGCGTCGGAGATTGGGGTGAAAAACTGTTTTTT. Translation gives CSVGDWGEKLFF. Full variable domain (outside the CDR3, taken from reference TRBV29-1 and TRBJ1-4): SAVISQKPSRDICQRGTSLTIQCQVDSQVTMMFWYRQQPGQSLTLIATANQGSEATYESGFVIDKFPISRPNLTFSTLTVSNMSPEDSSIYLCSVGDWGEKLFFGSGTQLSVL.

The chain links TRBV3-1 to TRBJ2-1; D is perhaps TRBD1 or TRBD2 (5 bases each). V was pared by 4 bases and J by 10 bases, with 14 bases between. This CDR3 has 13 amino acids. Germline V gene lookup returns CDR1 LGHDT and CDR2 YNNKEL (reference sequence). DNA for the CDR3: TGTGCCAGCAGCCCCACGGGGACCTACGAGCAGTTCTTC. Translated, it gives CASSPTGTYEQFF.

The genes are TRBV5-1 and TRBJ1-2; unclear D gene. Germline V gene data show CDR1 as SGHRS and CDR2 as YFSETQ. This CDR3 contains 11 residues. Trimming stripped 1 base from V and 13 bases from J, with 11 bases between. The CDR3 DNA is TGCGCCAGCAGCTTGTTGGGTGAGCCCACCTTC. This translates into CASSLLGEPTF.

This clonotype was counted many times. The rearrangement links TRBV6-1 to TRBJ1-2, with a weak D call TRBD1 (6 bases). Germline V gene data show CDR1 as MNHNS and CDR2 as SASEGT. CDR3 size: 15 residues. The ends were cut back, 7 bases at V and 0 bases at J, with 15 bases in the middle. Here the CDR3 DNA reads TGTGCCAGCATGACATCCGAGGGGGCTAACTATGGCTACACCTTC. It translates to CASMTSEGANYGYTF.

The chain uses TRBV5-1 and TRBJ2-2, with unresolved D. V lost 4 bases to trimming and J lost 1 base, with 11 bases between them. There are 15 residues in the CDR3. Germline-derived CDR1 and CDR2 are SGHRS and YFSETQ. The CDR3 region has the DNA TGCGCCAGCAGCCCCTCGAGTCGGAACACCGGGGAGCTGTTTTTT. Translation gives CASSPSSRNTGELFF.

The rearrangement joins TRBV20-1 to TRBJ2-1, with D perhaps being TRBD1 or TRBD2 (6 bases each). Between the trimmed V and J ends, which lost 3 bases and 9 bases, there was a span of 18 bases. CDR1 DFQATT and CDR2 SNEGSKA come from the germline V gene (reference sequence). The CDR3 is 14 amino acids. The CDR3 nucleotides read TGCAGTGCTAGTGAGGAGGGGGTCGGGGGTGAGCAGTTCTTC. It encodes CSASEEGVGGEQFF.

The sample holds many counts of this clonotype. CDR3 protein: CASRNPRGSYNSPLHF. CDR3 sequence (DNA): TGTGCCAGCAGAAACCCACGTGGCTCCTATAATTCACCCCTCCACTTT. V usage is TRBV28 and J usage is TRBJ1-6; unclear D gene. The germline V gene encodes CDR1 MDHEN and CDR2 SYDVKM. This CDR3 has 16 amino acids. V was trimmed by 6 bases and J by 0 bases, leaving 12 bases between them.

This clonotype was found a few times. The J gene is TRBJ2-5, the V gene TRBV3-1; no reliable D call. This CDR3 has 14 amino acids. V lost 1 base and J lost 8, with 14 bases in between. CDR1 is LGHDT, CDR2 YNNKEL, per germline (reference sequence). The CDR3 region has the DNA TGTGCCAGCAGCCAAGGCGAGTACCTAGATACCCAGTACTTC. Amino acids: CASSQGEYLDTQYF.

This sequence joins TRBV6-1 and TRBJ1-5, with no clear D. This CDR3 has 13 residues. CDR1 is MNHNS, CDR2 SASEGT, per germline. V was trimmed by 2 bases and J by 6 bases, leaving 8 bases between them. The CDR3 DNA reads TGTGCCAGCAGTGAATTCGGGTTTCAGCCCCAGCATTTT. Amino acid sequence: CASSEFGFQPQHF.

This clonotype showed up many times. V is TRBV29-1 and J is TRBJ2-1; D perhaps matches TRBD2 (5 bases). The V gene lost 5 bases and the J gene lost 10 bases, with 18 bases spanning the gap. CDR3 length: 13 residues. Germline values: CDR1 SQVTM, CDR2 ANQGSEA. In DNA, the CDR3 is TGCAGCGTTAGCGGAGACTGGTTCGGAGAGCAGTTCTTC. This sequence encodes CSVSGDWFGEQFF.

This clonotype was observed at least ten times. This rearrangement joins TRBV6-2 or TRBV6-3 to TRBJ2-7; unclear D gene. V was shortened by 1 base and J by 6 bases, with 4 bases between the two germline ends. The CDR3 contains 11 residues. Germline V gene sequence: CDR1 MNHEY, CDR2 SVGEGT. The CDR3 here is CASSYLTEQYF. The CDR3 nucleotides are TGTGCCAGCAGTTACTTAACCGAGCAGTACTTC.

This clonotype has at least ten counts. The CDR3: CASSSKRQGGQETQYF. For the CDR3, the DNA is TGCGCCAGCAGCTCCAAACGACAGGGAGGTCAAGAGACCCAGTACTTC. This rearrangement joins TRBV5-1 to TRBJ2-5, with D possibly matching TRBD1 (7 bases). CDR1 and CDR2 (germline): SGHRS, YFSETQ. V was trimmed by 3 bases and J by 2 bases, leaving 17 bases between them. The CDR3 loop spans 16 amino acids.

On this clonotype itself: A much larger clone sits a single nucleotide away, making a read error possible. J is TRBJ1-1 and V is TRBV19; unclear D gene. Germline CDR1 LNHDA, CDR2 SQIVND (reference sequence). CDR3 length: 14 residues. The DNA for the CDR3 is TGTGCCAGTAGTATTTCCACCTTGAACACTGAAGCTTCCTTT. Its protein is CASSISTLNTEASF.

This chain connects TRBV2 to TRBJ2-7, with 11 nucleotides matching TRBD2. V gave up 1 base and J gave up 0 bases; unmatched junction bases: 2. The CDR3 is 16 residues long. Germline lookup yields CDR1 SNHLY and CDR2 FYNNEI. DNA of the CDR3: TGTGCCAGCAGTGAAGGGACTAGCGGGTTCTCCTACGAGCAGTACTTC. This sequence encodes CASSEGTSGFSYEQYF.